Reported below is one T cell receptor (beta chain). Antigen specificity is unknown. The germline V and J ends were trimmed by 3 bases and 7 bases, with 9 bases remaining between them. The CDR3 runs to 12 residues. Germline assignment: CDR1 MDHEN and CDR2 SYDVKM. The repertoire was sequenced with immunoSEQ multiplex PCR; TCRdb's copy has only in-frame clones and lacks some. The sample yields 55,000 to 80,000 clones, 81% seen once. This sample was taken from a study of OX40 agonist ivuxolimab in advanced cancers. Overall study results and limits: Among T cells, CD8+ cells averaged more expanded clones than CD4+ cells. At doses 0.1 to 3.0 mg/kg, CD4+ and CD8+ clones expanded. Among some nonresponders, normalized T-cell clonal expansion was also low. Compared with others, partial responders at 0.1-3.0 mg/kg displayed clonal expansion among the lowest.

The sample in question was CD4+ or CD8+ T cells sorted from blood, obtained in a trial of the OX40 agonist ivuxolimab. This sequence joins TRBV28 and TRBJ1-1; perhaps TRBD1 as D (5 bases). This sequence originates from an adult with an advanced solid tumor such as melanoma, head and neck, liver or kidney cancer. This CDR3 is CASSLWDGEAFF. The CDR3 bases are TGTGCCAGCAGTTTGTGGGACGGTGAAGCTTTCTTT.